Shown below are 31 T cell receptor beta chains from a single sample sequenced in a study of blood T cells in healthy people across ages. Primers used in a second PCR of about 6 to 11 cycles were a sample-barcoded 5' primer and a J-beta primer mix. Via MiXCR, TCRdb re-called the 5' RACE reads, giving one row per CDR3 protein. This sample has some 1,000,000 distinct CDR3 sequences, with around 27% found just once. A further study also used this sample, focusing on T cells of mothers and their children.

Input material: blood. Receptors were obtained from a girl aged 2 to 10 in good health.

V gene TRBV6-6 combines with J gene TRBJ1-2, with D hard to call. The ends were cut back, 2 bases at V and 4 bases at J, with 8 bases in the middle. The CDR3 length is 13 residues. Germline V gives CDR1 MNHNY, CDR2 SVGAGI (reference sequence). CDR3: CASSYKAAYGYTF. The CDR3 DNA sequence: TGTGCCAGCAGTTACAAGGCAGCCTATGGCTACACCTTC.

This clonotype was counted only a few times. The V and J genes are TRBV7-9 and TRBJ2-2; maybe TRBD2 (6 bases). CDR3 length: 17 residues. Trimming took 2 bases from V and 5 from J, leaving 18 bases between them. Germline CDR1 is SEHNR and CDR2 is FQNEAQ (reference sequence). The CDR3 bases are TGTGCCAGCAGCTTAATTGGGGAAGGACTACCGACCGGGGAGCTGTTTTTT. Its translation is CASSLIGEGLPTGELFF. Using reference TRBV7-9 and TRBJ2-2 for the parts outside the CDR3, the full variable domain is DTGVSQNPRHKITKRGQNVTFRCDPISEHNRLYWYRQTLGQGPEFLTYFQNEAQLEKSRLLSDRFSAERPKGSFSTLEIQRTEQGDSAMYLCASSLIGEGLPTGELFFGEGSRLTVL.

A few counts support this clonotype. The chain uses TRBV7-9 and TRBJ2-1; a weak D match, TRBD1 (6 bases). The CDR3 length is 16 residues. CDR1 and CDR2 (germline): SEHNR, FQNEAQ (reference sequence). Trimming pared 2 bases from V and 4 bases from J, leaving 15 bases between. The CDR3 here is CASSLYRDISYNEQFF. DNA for the CDR3: TGTGCCAGCAGCTTATACCGGGACATTAGTTACAATGAGCAGTTCTTC.

V gene TRBV12-3 or TRBV12-4 combines with J gene TRBJ2-3, with 11 bases fitting TRBD2. The CDR3 length is 15 residues. Trimming at V came to 6 bases and at J to 5 bases, leaving 7 bases not matched to a gene. The CDR3 nucleotides are TGTGCCAGCAGAATACTAGCGGGAGCAGGAGATACGCAGTATTTT. This translates into CASRILAGAGDTQYF.

The genes are TRBV27 and TRBJ2-5; D unresolved. The CDR3 is 11 amino acids. CDR1 and CDR2 (germline): MNHEY, SMNVEV (reference sequence). V was trimmed by 6 bases and J by 6 bases, leaving 8 bases between them. The CDR3 sequence: CASRNRQTQYF. In DNA form, the CDR3 reads TGTGCCAGCAGAAACCGGCAGACCCAGTACTTC.

This clonotype was recorded a few times. The rearrangement links TRBV29-1 to TRBJ2-5; TRBD2 aligns across 13 bases. The J call is uncertain, as TRBJ2-7 better fits the DNA end. The CDR3 runs 13 residues. Germline lookup yields CDR1 SQVTM and CDR2 ANQGSEA. For the CDR3, the DNA is TGCAGCGTTGGGACTAGCGGGAGCCACGAGCAGTACTTC. Translating it yields CSVGTSGSHEQYF.

The genes are TRBV11-1 and TRBJ2-5, with D hard to call. Germline CDR1 reads SGHAT; CDR2 reads FQDESV (reference sequence). CDR3 length equals 12 residues. V was trimmed by 4 bases and J by 6 bases, leaving 9 bases between them. This CDR3 reads CASSYESKTQYF. DNA of the CDR3: TGTGCCAGCAGCTACGAGAGTAAGACCCAGTACTTC.

The CDR3 region has the DNA TGCAGCGCTTATAATGAAAAACTGTTTTTT. This encodes CSAYNEKLFF. V gene TRBV29-1 combines with J gene TRBJ1-4, with no clear D. The CDR3 is 10 amino acids. Per germline, CDR1 SQVTM and CDR2 ANQGSEA. The V end lost 7 bases, the J end lost 4 bases, and 4 bases lay between the germline ends. Complete variable domain (other parts from reference TRBV29-1 and TRBJ1-4): SAVISQKPSRDICQRGTSLTIQCQVDSQVTMMFWYRQQPGQSLTLIATANQGSEATYESGFVIDKFPISRPNLTFSTLTVSNMSPEDSSIYLCSAYNEKLFFGSGTQLSVL.

The chain combines TRBV9 with TRBJ2-5; 13 bases are shared with TRBD2. This CDR3 contains 15 residues. Looked up from germline, CDR1 is SGDLS and CDR2 is YYNGEE. J lost 5 bases, V lost 6 bases, and 7 bases had no gene match. In nucleotides, the CDR3 is TGTGCCAGCACCAGACTAGCGGGAGGTGGGGAGACCCAGTACTTC. It is translated as CASTRLAGGGETQYF.

This clonotype was counted only a few times. The rearrangement uses TRBV29-1 and TRBJ1-1; D uncertain. V dropped 2 bases and J dropped 2 bases, with 12 bases sitting between them. Germline CDR1 SQVTM, CDR2 ANQGSEA. The CDR3 length is 14 residues. CDR3 bases: TGCAGCGTTGAACTTCGGGCAGCTAACACTGAAGCTTTCTTT. It is translated as CSVELRAANTEAFF.

This clonotype was seen only a few times. The J gene is TRBJ2-3, the V gene TRBV14; D not certain. The CDR3 totals 18 residues. The V end was cut by 0 bases, the J end by 2 bases, with 18 bases between. Germline CDR1 reads SGHDN; CDR2 reads FVKESK. This chain's CDR3 is CASSQEDFDWGNTDTQYF. Here the CDR3 DNA reads TGTGCCAGCAGCCAAGAAGACTTCGACTGGGGTAACACAGATACGCAGTATTTT.

This clonotype was detected ten times or more. The CDR3 region is CASSQGIGAIKTTQYF. The CDR3 DNA follows: TGCGCCAGCAGCCAAGGGATCGGGGCGATTAAGACGACCCAGTACTTC. This chain joins TRBV4-3 and TRBJ2-5; either TRBD1 or TRBD2 may supply D (5 bases each). Germline CDR1 and CDR2: LGHNA and YSLEER. V was pared by 1 base and J by 7 bases, with 19 bases between. The CDR3 is 16 amino acids.

This chain links TRBV12-3 or TRBV12-4 with TRBJ2-1; TRBD2 is a possible D gene (5 bases). There are 13 residues in the CDR3. V was pared by 3 bases and J by 8 bases, with 11 bases between. DNA for the CDR3: TGTGCCAGCAGTTTTTTGGGGAGCCATGAGCAGTTCTTC. Amino acid sequence: CASSFLGSHEQFF.

The chain recombines TRBV19 with TRBJ1-5; D gene uncertain. CDR3 length: 10 amino acids. The germline V gene has CDR1 LNHDA and CDR2 SQIVND (reference sequence). CDR3 in DNA: TGTTCCCAGGTTCGGCAGCCCCAGCATTTT. This encodes CSQVRQPQHF.

This clonotype was counted between two and nine times. The V and J genes are TRBV9 and TRBJ2-5; D unclear. Germline V gives CDR1 SGDLS, CDR2 YYNGEE. Trimming took 3 bases from V and 1 from J, leaving 10 bases between them. The CDR3 is 14 amino acids. CDR3 in DNA: TGTGCCAGCAGCGGGGCAAGAAGCCAAGAGACCCAGTACTTC. This codes for CASSGARSQETQYF. Full variable domain (remainder filled in from reference TRBV9 and TRBJ2-5): DSGVTQTPKHLITATGQRVTLRCSPRSGDLSVYWYQQSLDQGLQFLIQYYNGEERAKGNILERFSAQQFPDLHSELNLSSLELGDSALYFCASSGARSQETQYFGPGTRLLVL.

This clonotype was counted a few times. The J gene is TRBJ1-2, the V gene TRBV7-3; possibly TRBD1 for D (5 bases). This CDR3 spans 17 amino acids. V dropped 5 bases and J dropped 1 base, with 20 bases sitting between them. Germline CDR1 SGHTA, CDR2 FQGTGA. CDR3 sequence reads: CASSPMGGTDRNYGYTF. The CDR3 nucleotides are TGTGCCAGCAGCCCTATGGGGGGGACCGACCGTAACTATGGCTACACCTTC.

This clonotype was found a few times. V usage is TRBV20-1 and J usage is TRBJ2-7; 8 nucleotides agree with TRBD1. The CDR3 loop spans 16 amino acids. Germline V CDR1 and CDR2: DFQATT, SNEGSKA (reference sequence). J gave up 2 bases and V 1 base, and 10 bases lay outside the gene matches. DNA for the CDR3: TGCAGTGCTAGAGGGGGTGACAGGGGTCAAACCTACGAGCAGTACTTC. Translated, it gives CSARGGDRGQTYEQYF.

The chain employs TRBV7-2 and TRBJ2-4, with D tentatively TRBD2 (5 bases). The CDR3 has 14 residues. V was cut by 5 bases and J by 5 bases, with 13 bases left in between. The germline V gene has CDR1 SGHTA and CDR2 FQGNSA. The CDR3 sequence is CASSTSPRENIQYF. In DNA form, the CDR3 reads TGTGCCAGCAGCACTAGTCCTCGGGAAAACATTCAGTACTTC.

This sequence joins TRBV5-1 and TRBJ2-3, with TRBD2 matching 10 bases. The V gene's germline CDR1 is SGHRS and CDR2 YFSETQ. The V gene end was trimmed by 2 bases and the J gene end by 0 bases; junction bases not matched to a gene: 9. This CDR3 comprises 18 residues. CDR3 residues: CASSFYLAGADSTDTQYF. CDR3 nucleotide sequence: TGCGCCAGCAGCTTCTATCTAGCGGGGGCCGATAGCACAGATACGCAGTATTTT.

This chain links TRBV7-9 with TRBJ2-1; 11 bases align to TRBD2. In germline, CDR1 is SEHNR, CDR2 FQNEAQ (reference sequence). After removal of 5 bases from V and 9 bases from J, the junction contained 12 bases not matched to a gene. The length of the CDR3 is 16 residues. CDR3 in DNA: TGTGCCAGCAGCCTAGAACTAGCGGGAGTCTTTGGTGAGCAGTTCTTC. The encoded protein is CASSLELAGVFGEQFF.

The chain uses TRBV28 and TRBJ2-5, with 9 bases matching TRBD1. V lost 6 bases and J lost 2; bases outside the gene matches: 7. Looked up from germline, CDR1 is MDHEN and CDR2 is SYDVKM. The length of the CDR3 is 15 residues. The CDR3 DNA sequence: TGTGCCAGCAGCCTAAGGACAGGGGCGCAAGAGACCCAGTACTTC. This codes for CASSLRTGAQETQYF.

The chain uses TRBV12-3 or TRBV12-4 and TRBJ2-1; weak D call: TRBD1 (5 bases). The better agreement between TRBJ2-5 and the DNA end casts doubt on the J call. The CDR3 consists of 15 residues. The CDR3 DNA reads TGTGCCAGCAGACACCAGGGAACGGAGCAAGAGACCCAGTACTTC. Its translation is CASRHQGTEQETQYF.

In this sample, this clonotype turned up a few times. The chain recombines TRBV7-3 with TRBJ2-5; 7 positions agree with TRBD2. The end of the DNA fits TRBJ2-1 better, so the J call may be wrong. CDR3 size: 16 residues. Per the germline V gene, CDR1 is SGHTA and CDR2 is FQGTGA. The CDR3 spells CASSSYASGIQNEQFF. The CDR3 DNA reads as TGTGCCAGCAGCTCCTACGCGAGCGGGATACAAAATGAGCAGTTCTTC.

This clonotype was seen once. The chain couples TRBV12-3 or TRBV12-4 to TRBJ1-1; tentatively, D is TRBD1 (5 bases). CDR3 size: 14 residues. The ends were cut back, 6 bases at V and 4 bases at J, with 15 bases in the middle. CDR3 coding DNA: TGTGCCAGCAGCTTACGGGGGTTTGGCACTGAAGCTTTCTTT. Its protein product is CASSLRGFGTEAFF.

V and J are TRBV30 and TRBJ2-4; 8 nucleotides align to TRBD2. Germline trimming cut 0 bases from V and 7 bases from J; bases unmatched to any gene: 2. Germline-derived CDR1 and CDR2 are GTSNPN and SVGIG (reference sequence). The CDR3 spans 13 residues. Written as DNA, the CDR3 is TGTGCCTGGAGTGTCCCTAGCGGGAACATTCAGTACTTC. Translating it yields CAWSVPSGNIQYF.

This clonotype was counted only a few times. The rearrangement joins TRBV29-1 to TRBJ1-2; perhaps TRBD1 as D (5 bases). CDR1 and CDR2 (germline): SQVTM, ANQGSEA. The CDR3 spans 13 residues. V gave up 2 bases and J gave up 7 bases, with 14 bases separating them. The CDR3 nucleotides are TGCAGCGTTGAATCGACACTGGGGCTTGGCTACACCTTC. Translated: CSVESTLGLGYTF.

The chain employs TRBV12-3 or TRBV12-4 and TRBJ2-5; no clear D gene. The CDR3 loop spans 13 amino acids. The V end lost 5 bases, the J end lost 9 bases, and 16 bases lay between the germline ends. The CDR3 loop is CASSPSIPDPQYF. The CDR3 bases are TGTGCCAGCAGTCCGTCAATCCCGGACCCCCAGTACTTC.

This clonotype has a handful of counts. The J gene is TRBJ2-5, the V gene TRBV29-1; D is perhaps TRBD2 (6 bases). Germline V CDR1 and CDR2: SQVTM, ANQGSEA. The CDR3 is 12 residues long. Trimming left V 7 bases short and J 4 bases short, with 13 bases between. The DNA of the CDR3 is TGCAGCGCCGGGGACTTTAGAGAGACCCAGTACTTC. Protein product: CSAGDFRETQYF.

This clonotype was seen ten or more times. The rearrangement uses TRBV7-9 and TRBJ2-5; D is unresolved. V was cut by 4 bases and J by 0 bases, with 6 bases left in between. There are 13 residues in the CDR3. Germline V gene sequence: CDR1 SEHNR, CDR2 FQNEAQ (reference sequence). CDR3 protein: CASSSENQETQYF. The CDR3 nucleotides are TGTGCCAGCAGCTCAGAGAACCAAGAGACCCAGTACTTC. Full variable domain (remainder filled in from reference TRBV7-9 and TRBJ2-5): DTGVSQNPRHKITKRGQNVTFRCDPISEHNRLYWYRQTLGQGPEFLTYFQNEAQLEKSRLLSDRFSAERPKGSFSTLEIQRTEQGDSAMYLCASSSENQETQYFGPGTRLLVL.

This chain uses TRBV15 with TRBJ1-2, with D perhaps TRBD1 (6 bases). Germline assignment: CDR1 LNHNV and CDR2 YYDKDF (reference sequence). V lost 0 bases and J lost 6, with 11 bases in between. CDR3 size: 14 residues. The DNA of the CDR3 is TGTGCCACCAGCAGAGATGTGGGGGGCGATGGCTACACCTTC. Translating it yields CATSRDVGGDGYTF.

V is TRBV7-9 and J is TRBJ2-7; 9 positions match TRBD1. This CDR3 is built from 13 residues. The trim removed 4 bases at V and 6 bases at J, leaving 4 bases unmatched. Germline V gene data show CDR1 as SEHNR and CDR2 as FQNEAQ (reference sequence). The CDR3 here is CASSWDREIEQYF. The CDR3 DNA is TGTGCCAGCAGCTGGGACAGGGAAATCGAGCAGTACTTC.